Listed below are T cell receptor beta chains from one sample, sequenced in a study of blood T cells in healthy people across ages. TCRdb processed the 5' RACE reads anew with MiXCR; each CDR3 protein has one entry. Of around 800,000 distinct CDR3 sequences listed, approximately 24% are singletons. These sequences were also reported in another study, on T cells of mothers and their children.

The sequenced sample consisted of blood. The receptor source for this set is a boy younger than 18 in good health. Each CDR3 is given with its conserved first and last residue. A D gene is named only where the DNA matches it firmly. Where a row states a size, it is once, few, many or the class of an expanded clone; other rows omit it.

d_gene	v_gene	j_gene	len	abundance	CDR3nt	CDR3aa
TRBD2	TRBV20-1	TRBJ2-3	19	NA	TGCAGTGCTCGCCCAACTAGCGGGAGGACACTTAAGTCCCCAGATACGCAGTATTTT	CSARPTSGRTLKSPDTQYF
NA	TRBV12-3/TRBV12-4	TRBJ1-2	13	many	TGTGCCAGCAGCCCTGACAGTTACTATGGCTACACCTTC	CASSPDSYYGYTF
NA	TRBV29-1	TRBJ1-2	13	NA	TGCAGCGTTGAAGTTACAACTTCAGGGGGCTACACCTTC	CSVEVTTSGGYTF
NA	TRBV5-1	TRBJ1-2	13	NA	TGCGCCAGCAGCTTGGGGGCCTCCGATGGCTACACCTTC	CASSLGASDGYTF
TRBD2	TRBV5-5	TRBJ2-5	16	NA	TGTGCCAGCAGCTCATCTAGCGGGGGGGCCCAAGAGACCCAGTACTTC	CASSSSSGGAQETQYF
NA	TRBV20-1	TRBJ2-1	13	NA	TGCAGCGCCACGGCGGGGCCAGACGATGAGCAGTTCTTC	CSATAGPDDEQFF
NA	TRBV20-1	TRBJ1-1	13	few	TGCAGTGCTACGCGGGGAGATGGCACTGAAGCTTTCTTT	CSATRGDGTEAFF
NA	TRBV6-2/TRBV6-3	TRBJ1-2	17	NA	TGTGCCAGCAGTTACTCTCCCGGACAGAGCAAAAACTATGGCTACACCTTC	CASSYSPGQSKNYGYTF
TRBD2	TRBV11-2	TRBJ2-5	17	few	TGTGCCAGCAGCCAGGGCTCTCGCGGGGGGGCCGATGAGACCCAGTACTTC	CASSQGSRGGADETQYF
NA	TRBV27	TRBJ1-4	14	few	TGTGCCAGCAAAAACAGGGCGTTCGGTGAAAAACTGTTTTTT	CASKNRAFGEKLFF
NA	TRBV27	TRBJ1-6	14	few	TGTGCCAGCAGTTATTTGACAGGCGAATCACCCCTCCACTTT	CASSYLTGESPLHF
NA	TRBV7-7	TRBJ2-7	15	few	TGTGCCAGCAGCTTAGGGTCAGGGCCAACCTACGAGCAGTACTTC	CASSLGSGPTYEQYF
NA	TRBV20-1	TRBJ2-4	15	many	TGCAGTGCTAGCGACTCGCAGAGAGCCAAAAACATTCAGTACTTC	CSASDSQRAKNIQYF
TRBD1	TRBV9	TRBJ1-3	18	NA	TGTGCCAGCAGCGCATCCGGGACAGGCTCCCTCTCTGGAAACACCATATATTTT	CASSASGTGSLSGNTIYF
NA	TRBV20-1	TRBJ2-5	13	few	TGCAGTGCTAGAGAACGGGCGCGAGAGACCCAGTACTTC	CSARERARETQYF
NA	TRBV7-3	TRBJ2-7	17	few	TGTGCCAGCAGCTTAAAGGTGGGGGGCGTGGGTCCTAACGAGCAGTACTTC	CASSLKVGGVGPNEQYF
NA	TRBV7-9	TRBJ1-4	16	NA	TGCGCCAGCAGCTCGACAGGCGGCCTGAGGGAAGAGAAACTGTTTTTT	CASSSTGGLREEKLFF
NA	TRBV2	TRBJ2-1	13	NA	TGTGCCAGCAGTCCCCATATAAAAAATGAGCAGTTCTTC	CASSPHIKNEQFF
NA	TRBV5-1	TRBJ2-1	16	few	TGCGCCAGCAGCAAACTAGGGGCAGGGGTAGACAATGAGCAGTTCTTC	CASSKLGAGVDNEQFF
TRBD1	TRBV6-1	TRBJ1-4	13	few	TGTGCCGTGCGAGGGGGCGGTAACGAAAAACTGTTTTTT	CAVRGGGNEKLFF
NA	TRBV5-1	TRBJ2-3	13	few	TGCGCCAGCAGCCCCATGCTAACAGATACGCAGTATTTT	CASSPMLTDTQYF
TRBD1	TRBV30	TRBJ2-1	14	NA	TGTGCCTGGACCGGACAGGGCGTCAGGAATGAGCAGTTCTTC	CAWTGQGVRNEQFF
TRBD2	TRBV29-1	TRBJ2-5	15	NA	TGCAGCGTGGACGGTAGCGGGGCCCCCGAAGAGACCCAGTACTTC	CSVDGSGAPEETQYF
NA	TRBV20-1	TRBJ1-6	13	few	TGCAGTGCTAGAGTAAACCCTAATTCACCCCTCCACTTT	CSARVNPNSPLHF
NA	TRBV28	TRBJ1-5	13	NA	TGTGCCAGCAGTTTCGGGGGAGAACAGCCCCAGCATTTT	CASSFGGEQPQHF
TRBD1	TRBV6-9	TRBJ2-7	13	once	TGTGCCAGCCGGGACAGGGAGAACCACGAGCAGTACTTC	CASRDRENHEQYF